This T cell receptor (beta chain) emerged from a study of blood T cells in healthy people across ages. A second PCR of 7 to 11 cycles used a sample-barcoded 5' primer and a J-beta primer mix. One entry per CDR3 protein results from TCRdb running MiXCR on the 5' RACE reads. The data contain some 1.8 million distinct CDR3 sequences, 30% to 40% of them singletons. Healthy Caucasians from Russia aged roughly 6 to 100 served as donors. At least 5.5 micrograms of total RNA were extracted per sample. Germline V gene data show CDR1 as SEHNR and CDR2 as FQNEAQ (reference sequence). This CDR3 region has 15 residues. V was clipped by 4 bases and J by 1 base, with 12 bases between them.

Sample: blood. The chain has TRBV7-9 and TRBJ2-3, with D perhaps matching TRBD1 (6 bases). The TCR comes from a human donor in good health. The CDR3 DNA follows: TGTGCCAGCAGCTGGGGGACAAGACGCACAGATACGCAGTATTTT. Translating it yields CASSWGTRRTDTQYF.